This TCR beta chain was sequenced in a study of blood T cell repertoires in COVID-19. Study background: Samples came from the United States, Italy and Spain, spanning acute and convalescent COVID-19. PBMCs, B-cell-depleted T cells, or T cells provided the cDNA or gDNA that made up the material.

Repertoires were generated with immunoSEQ multiplex PCR, while TCRdb's copy carries only in-frame clones and drops some. The data show around 170,000 clones, approximately 86% seen once. From germline, CDR1 is SEHNR and CDR2 FQNEAQ (reference sequence). Trimming shortened V by 5 bases and J by 8 bases, and 18 bases separated the two germline ends. This CDR3 contains 15 residues. The receptor was derived from a woman aged 25 to 39 with active or convalescent COVID-19. This chain uses TRBV7-9 with TRBJ1-4; possibly TRBD1 for D (5 bases). Sequencing was done on a sample of peripheral blood. CDR3 bases: TGTGCCAGCAGCCCCCCCGGGGGGGGTTACGAAAAACTGTTTTTT. Translating it yields CASSPPGGGYEKLFF.